This entry lists 29 T cell receptor beta chains sequenced from one sample in a study of blood T cells in healthy people across ages. Using a J-beta primer mix together with a sample-barcoded 5' primer, a second PCR was run for 7 to 11 cycles. TCRdb fed the 5' RACE reads into MiXCR, producing one record per CDR3 protein. The sample contains 450,000 to 650,000 distinct CDR3 sequences, about 25% of which appear only once. These data were also reused for a study on T cells of mothers and their children.

What was sequenced was blood. Every receptor here comes from a boy younger than 18 in good health.

This clonotype showed up just a few times. The genes are TRBV27 and TRBJ2-1; 10 bases map to TRBD2. TRBJ2-7 explains the end of the DNA better; the J call may be wrong. Per the germline V gene, CDR1 is MNHEY and CDR2 is SMNVEV (reference sequence). This CDR3 is built from 15 residues. CDR3 amino acids: CASSLYPSGGREQYF. CDR3 in DNA: TGTGCCAGCAGTTTGTATCCTAGCGGGGGACGCGAGCAGTACTTC.

This clonotype was observed once. The chain has TRBV27 and TRBJ2-1, with D unresolved. Germline V gene data show CDR1 as MNHEY and CDR2 as SMNVEV (reference sequence). V lost 5 bases and J 6 bases, leaving 17 bases between the germline ends. The CDR3 runs 15 residues. CDR3 loop: CASSRKGGPSNEQFF. The CDR3 DNA is TGTGCCAGCAGTCGAAAGGGCGGACCAAGCAATGAGCAGTTCTTC.

The V call is TRBV6-2 or TRBV6-3, the J call TRBJ1-1, with a tentative D call TRBD1 (6 bases). The germline V and J ends were trimmed by 6 bases and 5 bases, with 19 bases remaining between them. The CDR3 is made up of 15 amino acids. In germline, CDR1 is MNHEY, CDR2 SVGEGT. Here the CDR3 DNA reads TGTGCCAGCAGACTTTCCGGGGGGCTGTTTACTGAAGCTTTCTTT. This sequence encodes CASRLSGGLFTEAFF.

This chain's CDR3 is CASSFLGPTGADEKLFF. CDR3 in DNA: TGTGCCAGCAGCTTTTTGGGCCCGACAGGGGCGGACGAAAAACTGTTTTTT. This sequence joins TRBV5-6 and TRBJ1-4; 8 bases align to TRBD1. From germline, CDR1 is SGHDT and CDR2 YYEEEE. There are 17 residues in the CDR3. Trimming at V came to 2 bases and at J to 8 bases, leaving 14 bases not matched to a gene.

This clonotype was seen more than once but under ten times. This sequence joins TRBV20-1 and TRBJ1-5, with unresolved D. Germline CDR1 is DFQATT and CDR2 is SNEGSKA (reference sequence). V was trimmed by 7 bases and J by 2 bases, leaving 12 bases between them. This CDR3 is built from 13 residues. The CDR3 spells CSVAQMGNQPQHF. In DNA, the CDR3 is TGCAGTGTTGCCCAGATGGGCAATCAGCCCCAGCATTTT.

V is TRBV7-9 and J is TRBJ1-5; D call uncertain. Trimming stripped 5 bases from V and 0 bases from J, with 11 bases between. This CDR3 comprises 15 residues. Germline values: CDR1 SEHNR, CDR2 FQNEAQ (reference sequence). CDR3 sequence: CASSQGSNSNQPQHF. The CDR3 nucleotides read TGTGCCAGCAGCCAAGGGTCTAATAGCAATCAGCCCCAGCATTTT.

The V and J genes are TRBV7-2 and TRBJ2-5, with TRBD2 matching 7 bases. The CDR3 is made up of 16 amino acids. The V and J ends lost 4 bases and 0 bases, in that order; junction bases with no gene match: 8. Looked up from germline, CDR1 is SGHTA and CDR2 is FQGNSA. The CDR3 region is CASSWGSGSYQETQYF. The CDR3 DNA is TGTGCCAGCAGCTGGGGTAGCGGGTCGTACCAAGAGACCCAGTACTTC.

This clonotype was picked up a small number of times. J is TRBJ1-6 and V is TRBV28; weak D call: TRBD1 (5 bases). Trimming stripped 3 bases from V and 9 bases from J, with 15 bases between. The CDR3 has 15 residues. Germline CDR1 and CDR2: MDHEN and SYDVKM. DNA of the CDR3: TGTGCCAGCAGTTTCGGGCGGGGCCAGCCTTCACCCCTCCACTTT. This sequence encodes CASSFGRGQPSPLHF.

The chain couples TRBV13 to TRBJ2-7; TRBD2 aligns across 7 bases. CDR1 is PRHDT, CDR2 FYEKMQ, per germline (reference sequence). Losses at the gene ends were 4 bases for V and 5 bases for J; bases not matched to a gene: 17. This CDR3 has 17 amino acids. CDR3 nucleotides: TGTGCCAGCAGCTATAGACAGCTCTCAGCGGGATCGAACGAGCAGTACTTC. It specifies CASSYRQLSAGSNEQYF.

This clonotype was seen only a few times. The chain combines TRBV6-1 with TRBJ1-1; maybe TRBD1 (5 bases). Germline assignment: CDR1 MNHNS and CDR2 SASEGT. Trimming pared 5 bases from V and 4 bases from J, leaving 14 bases between. The CDR3 has 14 amino acids. In nucleotides, the CDR3 is TGTGCCAGCAGTCTCCAGGGAGGGACCACTGAAGCTTTCTTT. It translates to CASSLQGGTTEAFF.

This clonotype was picked up a small number of times. The CDR3 DNA follows: TGTGCCAGCAGCCAAGGGGTTTCGGGACACACAGTAGATACGCAGTATTTT. Its translation: CASSQGVSGHTVDTQYF. The chain joins TRBV5-6 to TRBJ2-3; tentatively, D is TRBD1 (6 bases). Germline V gene lookup returns CDR1 SGHDT and CDR2 YYEEEE. The germline V and J ends were trimmed by 4 bases and 5 bases, with 23 bases remaining between them. This CDR3 is built from 17 residues. Together with reference TRBV5-6 and TRBJ2-3, the CDR3 gives the full variable domain: DAGVTQSPTHLIKTRGQQVTLRCSPKSGHDTVSWYQQALGQGPQFIFQYYEEEERQRGNFPDRFSGHQFPNYSSELNVNALLLGDSALYLCASSQGVSGHTVDTQYFGPGTRLTVL.

This clonotype was detected ten times or more. The V call is TRBV7-2, the J call TRBJ2-1; D uncertain. This CDR3 comprises 13 residues. The germline V gene has CDR1 SGHTA and CDR2 FQGNSA. Trimming cost V 5 bases and J 1 base, with 6 bases left between them. In nucleotides, the CDR3 is TGTGCCAGCAGCCCTGGTTCCTACAATGAGCAGTTCTTC. As protein: CASSPGSYNEQFF.

This clonotype was observed once. The chain uses TRBV2 and TRBJ2-7, with 7 bases aligning to TRBD1. V lost 6 bases to trimming and J lost 5 bases; unmatched junction nucleotides: 7. This CDR3 comprises 13 residues. Germline-derived CDR1 and CDR2 are SNHLY and FYNNEI. The DNA of the CDR3 is TGTGCCAGCAGGACCGACAGGGCCCACGAGCAGTACTTC. Its translation is CASRTDRAHEQYF.

This clonotype was detected ten times or more. DNA for the CDR3: TGTGCCAGCAGAAGAGGGGACGAAGGGTACCAAGAGACCCAGTACTTC. This codes for CASRRGDEGYQETQYF. The chain links TRBV11-2 to TRBJ2-5; perhaps D is TRBD1 or TRBD2 (5 bases each). Germline V CDR1 and CDR2: SGHAT, FQNNGV. The CDR3 consists of 16 residues. V dropped 6 bases and J dropped 0 bases, with 17 bases sitting between them. The whole variable domain, filled in from reference TRBV11-2 and TRBJ2-5, reads EAGVAQSPRYKIIEKRQSVAFWCNPISGHATLYWYQQILGQGPKLLIQFQNNGVVDDSQLPKDRFSAERLKGVDSTLKIQPAKLEDSAVYLCASRRGDEGYQETQYFGPGTRLLVL.

V gene TRBV4-3 combines with J gene TRBJ2-7; D is perhaps TRBD1 (6 bases). V was trimmed by 2 bases and J by 7 bases, leaving 21 bases between them. CDR1 is LGHNA and CDR2 is YSLEER in the germline V gene. The CDR3 is made up of 16 amino acids. This CDR3 reads CASSQSRAGGLWEQYF. CDR3 sequence (DNA): TGCGCCAGCAGCCAATCGAGGGCTGGGGGCCTTTGGGAGCAGTACTTC.

V and J are TRBV29-1 and TRBJ2-3; D is perhaps TRBD1 (6 bases). The CDR3 is made up of 18 amino acids. Per germline, CDR1 SQVTM and CDR2 ANQGSEA. Trimming left V 7 bases short and J 6 bases short, with 32 bases between. Written as DNA, the CDR3 is TGCAGCGCTACTCGATTTGAAACAGGGACCTTAGGGATGGATACGCAGTATTTT. Translated: CSATRFETGTLGMDTQYF.

This chain uses TRBV15 with TRBJ2-2; the match to TRBD2 covers 7 bases. The CDR3 runs 16 residues. Germline V gene sequence: CDR1 LNHNV, CDR2 YYDKDF (reference sequence). With V trimmed by 3 bases and J by 5 bases, 9 bases remained unmatched. The CDR3 reads CATSRVGGGRTGELFF. The CDR3 DNA reads as TGTGCCACCAGCAGGGTTGGCGGGGGAAGGACCGGGGAGCTGTTTTTT. The entire variable domain, with the rest obtained from reference TRBV15 and TRBJ2-2, is as follows: DAMVIQNPRYQVTQFGKPVTLSCSQTLNHNVMYWYQQKSSQAPKLLFHYYDKDFNNEADTPDNFQSRRPNTSFCFLDIRSPGLGDTAMYLCATSRVGGGRTGELFFGEGSRLTVL.

The chain has TRBV28 and TRBJ2-7; D is perhaps TRBD1 or TRBD2 (5 bases each). This CDR3 has 11 residues. Germline V gene data show CDR1 as MDHEN and CDR2 as SYDVKM. The ends were cut back, 7 bases at V and 9 bases at J, with 13 bases in the middle. CDR3 sequence reads: CASTQEGWQYF. The CDR3 coding sequence is TGTGCCAGCACCCAAGAGGGGTGGCAGTACTTC.

The chain links TRBV10-3 to TRBJ1-2, with D perhaps TRBD1 (6 bases). Trimming pared 4 bases from V and 4 bases from J, leaving 16 bases between. CDR1 ENHRY and CDR2 SYGVKD come from the germline V gene. The CDR3 runs 15 residues. The CDR3 DNA follows: TGTGCCATCAGTGCAGGACAGTCTGGGGGCTATGGCTACACCTTC. Residues: CAISAGQSGGYGYTF.

This chain connects TRBV12-5 to TRBJ2-1, with 11 bases fitting TRBD2. The CDR3 has 15 amino acids. Germline-derived CDR1 and CDR2 are LGHNT and FRNRAP. With 6 bases clipped from V and 7 bases from J, the junction kept 8 bases outside the gene matches. The DNA for the CDR3 is TGTGCTAGTGGGCTAGCGGGGGGCCGTGGTAATGAGCAGTTCTTC. It yields the protein CASGLAGGRGNEQFF.

This clonotype was counted ten times or more. The V call is TRBV28, the J call TRBJ2-7, with a tentative D call TRBD1 (6 bases). V shed 2 bases and J shed 0 bases, with 14 bases lying between them. In germline, CDR1 is MDHEN, CDR2 SYDVKM. The CDR3 extends over 16 amino acids. CDR3: CASSLGGPDSSYEQYF. In DNA form, the CDR3 reads TGTGCCAGCAGTTTAGGCGGTCCGGACAGCTCCTACGAGCAGTACTTC.

In this sample, this clonotype turned up many times. The gene calls are TRBV13 and TRBJ2-5; 13 bases are shared with TRBD2. V trimming: 5 bases; J trimming: 1 base; junction bases outside the gene matches: 7. Germline CDR1 PRHDT, CDR2 FYEKMQ (reference sequence). The CDR3 length is 17 residues. CDR3 nucleotide sequence: TGTGCCAGCAGCGCCCGACTAGCGGGGGGATTCCAAGAGACCCAGTACTTC. Translation: CASSARLAGGFQETQYF.

This clonotype was detected a few times. This chain links TRBV24-1 with TRBJ2-2, with TRBD1 matching over 8 bases. V lost 3 bases to trimming and J lost 1 base; unmatched junction nucleotides: 12. The germline CDR1 and CDR2 sequences are KGHDR and SFDVKD. This CDR3 has 19 residues. CDR3: CATSDAIGLGTGNTGELFF. As DNA, the CDR3 is TGTGCCACCAGTGATGCCATAGGTTTGGGGACAGGGAACACCGGGGAGCTGTTTTTT.

This clonotype was detected ten times or more. This chain links TRBV24-1 with TRBJ2-1, with a possible D match to TRBD2 (6 bases). Trimming took off 2 bases at V and 3 bases at J, with 19 bases between the two ends. The CDR3 extends over 18 amino acids. Germline V gene sequence: CDR1 KGHDR, CDR2 SFDVKD. The CDR3 here is CATSDSTGGGYDYNEQFF. CDR3 sequence (DNA): TGTGCCACCAGTGATTCAACCGGGGGTGGCTACGACTACAATGAGCAGTTCTTC.

The gene calls are TRBV7-2 and TRBJ1-6, with D unresolved. The CDR3 has 15 residues. Trimming left V 3 bases short and J 6 bases short, with 12 bases between. Looked up from germline, CDR1 is SGHTA and CDR2 is FQGNSA. The CDR3, as DNA: TGTGCCAGCAGCTTTGTCTCGACATTTAATTCACCCCTCCACTTT. Protein: CASSFVSTFNSPLHF.

The CDR3 DNA is TGTGCCAGCAGCCGACACAGGGAGAATTCAGATACGCAGTATTTT. Amino acid sequence: CASSRHRENSDTQYF. This sequence joins TRBV7-2 and TRBJ2-3; perhaps TRBD1 as D (6 bases). Germline V gene lookup returns CDR1 SGHTA and CDR2 FQGNSA. With 5 bases removed from V and 4 bases from J, the gap between germline ends came to 16 bases. This CDR3 comprises 15 residues.

The chain recombines TRBV18 with TRBJ2-1; TRBD2 aligns across 8 bases. The CDR3 runs to 16 residues. Germline trimming cut 2 bases from V and 7 bases from J; bases unmatched to any gene: 10. CDR1 is KGHSH, CDR2 LQKENI, per germline. As DNA, the CDR3 is TGTGCCAGCTCACCAGGAAGCGGGAGCTCCACAAATGAGCAGTTCTTC. Its protein is CASSPGSGSSTNEQFF.

This clonotype has only a few counts. The chain has TRBV6-5 and TRBJ2-5, with 12 positions matching TRBD1. Near its end, the DNA agrees better with TRBJ2-7, so the J call may be wrong. The germline CDR1 and CDR2 sequences are MNHEY and SVGAGI. There are 15 residues in the CDR3. CDR3 in DNA: TGTGCCAGCAGGGGGACAGGGGGCGTGATAAACGAGCAGTACTTC. Translating it yields CASRGTGGVINEQYF.

This chain uses TRBV20-1 with TRBJ1-2, with no clear D. Germline values: CDR1 DFQATT, CDR2 SNEGSKA (reference sequence). Trimming took 1 base from V and 5 from J, leaving 17 bases between them. This CDR3 is built from 15 residues. The CDR3 DNA sequence: TGCAGTGCTAGAGGAGCGGACCCCTCGGGGTATGGCTACACCTTC. It yields the protein CSARGADPSGYGYTF.